Below, 2 T cell receptor beta chains from the same sample are listed, as sequenced in a study of OX40 agonist ivuxolimab in advanced cancers. Libraries were prepared by immunoSEQ multiplex PCR; TCRdb keeps only in-frame clonotypes and omits some of them. The data hold about 67,000 clones, with 85% to 90% observed a single time. Sample: CD4+ or CD8+ T cells sorted from blood, taken in a trial of the OX40 agonist ivuxolimab. All receptors derive from an adult with an advanced solid tumor such as melanoma, head and neck, liver or kidney cancer.

The CDR3: CASSLEGHTGELFF. CDR3 nucleotides: TGCGCCAGCAGCTTGGAGGGGCACACCGGGGAGCTGTTTTTT. This chain connects TRBV5-1 to TRBJ2-2; D perhaps matches TRBD1 (5 bases). The CDR3 sequence is 14 residues long. Trimming removed 0 bases from V and 3 bases from J, with 6 bases in between. Germline CDR1 is SGHRS and CDR2 is YFSETQ.

This clone showed up just once. The V call is TRBV20-1, the J call TRBJ2-7; possibly TRBD1 for D (5 bases). Trimming stripped 6 bases from V and 5 bases from J, with 11 bases between. The CDR3 extends over 11 amino acids. Germline lookup yields CDR1 DFQATT and CDR2 SNEGSKA (reference sequence). DNA for the CDR3: TGCAGTGCCCTAGACAGACACGAGCAGTACTTC. As protein: CSALDRHEQYF.